Detailed here is one T cell receptor (beta chain). Trimming at V came to 6 bases and at J to 6 bases, leaving 19 bases not matched to a gene. Germline loops: CDR1 SGHTA, CDR2 FQGTGA. The CDR3 is made up of 18 amino acids. The source of the sample is a study of blood T cell repertoires in COVID-19. Study information: The study drew acute and convalescent COVID-19 samples from the United States, Italy and Spain. T cells, B-cell-depleted T cells, or PBMCs provided the cDNA or gDNA that served as material.

Original handling: Amplification of reference gene primers was used by the study to estimate nucleated cell counts. The method was immunoSEQ multiplex PCR; TCRdb's version includes in-frame clones alone and lacks a portion of them. The DNA gave D and trimming, while V, J and clone size come from that table. The sample shows roughly 33,000 clones, 85% of them seen only once. This receptor was obtained from a human donor with acute or convalescent COVID-19. The donor label of this sample is uncertain. The sequencing input was peripheral blood. The rearrangement joins TRBV7-3 to TRBJ2-1; TRBD2 matches at 8 bases. CDR3 protein: CASSLCAGGAGDCNEQFF. CDR3 nucleotide sequence: TGTGCCAGCAGTTTATGTGCAGGTGGAGCGGGAGATTGCAATGAGCAGTTCTTC.